A selection of T cell receptor beta chains follows, all from one sample in a study of CD8 T cells in Susac syndrome. One entry per CDR3 protein, called by TCRdb with MiXCR from the immunoSEQ multiplex PCR reads. The data contain around 110,000 distinct CDR3 sequences, just under 95% of them singletons. Material: CD8+ T cells from PBMCs. These TCRs come from a human donor with Susac syndrome. CDR3s include the opening cysteine and the closing phenylalanine or tryptophan. The D gene is left open where the match is weak.

v_call: TRBV11-2
d_call: -
j_call: TRBJ2-1
cdr3_aa: CASSLSAANEQFF
cdr3_nt: TGTGCCAGCAGCTTATCAGCGGCCAATGAGCAGTTCTTC

v_call: TRBV9
d_call: -
j_call: TRBJ2-2
cdr3_aa: CASSVSQAGNTGELFF
cdr3_nt: TGTGCCAGCAGCGTATCTCAGGCTGGGAACACCGGGGAGCTGTTTTTT

v_call: TRBV7-8
d_call: TRBD1
j_call: TRBJ2-5
cdr3_aa: CASSLATGGRETQYF
cdr3_nt: TGTGCCAGCAGCTTAGCGACAGGGGGCCGTGAGACCCAGTACTTC

v_call: TRBV29-1
d_call: -
j_call: TRBJ2-7
cdr3_aa: CSGLQGYEQYF
cdr3_nt: TGCAGCGGATTACAGGGCTACGAGCAGTACTTC

v_call: TRBV15
d_call: -
j_call: TRBJ2-1
cdr3_aa: CATSRDLSGSNEQFF
cdr3_nt: TGTGCCACCAGCAGAGACTTGTCGGGCTCCAATGAGCAGTTCTTC

v_call: TRBV20-1
d_call: TRBD1
j_call: TRBJ2-5
cdr3_aa: CSASKELDRGSGETQYF
cdr3_nt: TGCAGTGCCTCAAAGGAGTTGGACAGGGGGTCGGGGGAGACCCAGTACTTC

v_call: TRBV7-8
d_call: -
j_call: TRBJ2-2
cdr3_aa: CASRVPTGELFF
cdr3_nt: TGTGCCAGCCGGGTACCCACCGGGGAGCTGTTTTTT

v_call: TRBV6-5
d_call: -
j_call: TRBJ2-5
cdr3_aa: CASSPWTRSETQYF
cdr3_nt: TGTGCCAGCAGTCCTTGGACTCGGTCGGAGACCCAGTACTTC

v_call: TRBV7-9
d_call: -
j_call: TRBJ2-7
cdr3_aa: CASSRGGVIYEQYF
cdr3_nt: TGTGCCAGCAGCCGAGGGGGAGTAATCTACGAGCAGTACTTC

v_call: TRBV18
d_call: -
j_call: TRBJ2-7
cdr3_aa: CASSPPRKSADSYEQYF
cdr3_nt: TGTGCCAGCTCACCACCAAGAAAGAGTGCCGACTCCTACGAGCAGTACTTC

v_call: TRBV9
d_call: TRBD1
j_call: TRBJ2-2
cdr3_aa: CASSVGGQAHTGELFF
cdr3_nt: TGTGCCAGCAGCGTAGGGGGACAGGCACACACCGGGGAGCTGTTTTTT

v_call: TRBV18
d_call: -
j_call: TRBJ2-5
cdr3_aa: CASSPDDDGLFETQYF
cdr3_nt: TGTGCCAGCTCACCTGATGATGACGGACTGTTCGAGACCCAGTACTTC

v_call: TRBV6-2/TRBV6-3
d_call: TRBD1
j_call: TRBJ2-7
cdr3_aa: CASSPAGTGDEQYF
cdr3_nt: TGTGCCAGCAGTCCCGCCGGGACAGGGGACGAGCAGTACTTC

v_call: TRBV9
d_call: -
j_call: TRBJ2-1
cdr3_aa: CASSVALQRSYNEQFF
cdr3_nt: TGTGCCAGCAGCGTAGCACTCCAGCGCTCCTACAATGAGCAGTTCTTC

v_call: TRBV18
d_call: -
j_call: TRBJ2-1
cdr3_aa: CASSPRTVNEQFF
cdr3_nt: TGTGCCAGCTCACCCCGGACAGTCAATGAGCAGTTCTTC